The clone carrying this T cell receptor (beta chain) appeared a few times. This sample was included in a study of early T cells in non-severe SARS-CoV-2 infection. Study background: Chains were not paired, and sequencing was done on bulk RNA from unsorted whole blood.

Germline V CDR1 and CDR2: SGHTA, FQGTGA. This CDR3 is built from 19 residues. The V and J ends lost 6 bases and 0 bases respectively, with 27 bases between them. Individual cDNA molecules each received unique molecular identifiers attached to them. Each CDR3 protein gets one entry after TCRdb re-called the 5' RACE reads with MiXCR. The data show about 90,000 distinct CDR3 sequences, 9.5% to 15% seen once. The J gene is TRBJ2-7, the V gene TRBV7-3; TRBD2 is a possible D gene (5 bases). This clonotype was sampled from an adult who was a healthcare worker with PCR-confirmed SARS-CoV-2 infection or an uninfected control (not recorded which). Material: whole blood, obtained at baseline. The CDR3 reads CASSPRVAVDPTTSYEQYF. In DNA form, the CDR3 reads TGTGCCAGCAGTCCGCGGGTAGCCGTAGATCCCACGACCTCCTACGAGCAGTACTTC.